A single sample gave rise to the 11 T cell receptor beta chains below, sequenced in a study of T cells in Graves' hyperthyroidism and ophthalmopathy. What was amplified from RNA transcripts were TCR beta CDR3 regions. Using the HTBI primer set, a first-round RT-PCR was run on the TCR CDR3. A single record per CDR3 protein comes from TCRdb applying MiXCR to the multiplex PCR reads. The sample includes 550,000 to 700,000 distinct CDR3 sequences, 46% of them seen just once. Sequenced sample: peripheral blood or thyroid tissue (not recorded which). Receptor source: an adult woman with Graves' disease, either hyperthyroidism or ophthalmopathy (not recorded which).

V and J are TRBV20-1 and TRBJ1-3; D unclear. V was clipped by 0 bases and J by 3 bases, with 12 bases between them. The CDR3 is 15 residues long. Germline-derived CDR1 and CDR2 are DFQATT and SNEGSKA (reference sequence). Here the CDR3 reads CSARDAGGCGNTIYF. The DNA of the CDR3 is TGCAGTGCTAGAGATGCAGGAGGGTGTGGAAACACCATATATTTT.

CDR3 DNA: TGTGCCAGCAGCCTTCACGGGGGGAAAGCTGGCGATACGCAGTATTTT. This codes for CASSLHGGKAGDTQYF. The V and J genes are TRBV7-9 and TRBJ2-3; 7 bases are a match to TRBD2. Trimming took 5 bases from V and 6 from J; bases not matched to a gene: 14. CDR3 length: 16 amino acids. Germline V gene data show CDR1 as SEHNR and CDR2 as FQNEAQ (reference sequence).

CDR3: CASSQDDTDTEAFF. CDR3 sequence (DNA): TGTGCCAGCAGCCAAGATGACACAGACACTGAAGCTTTCTTT. This rearrangement joins TRBV7-9 to TRBJ1-1; no clear D. The CDR3 contains 14 residues. CDR1 and CDR2 (germline): SEHNR, FQNEAQ (reference sequence). Trimming stripped 5 bases from V and 3 bases from J, with 13 bases between.

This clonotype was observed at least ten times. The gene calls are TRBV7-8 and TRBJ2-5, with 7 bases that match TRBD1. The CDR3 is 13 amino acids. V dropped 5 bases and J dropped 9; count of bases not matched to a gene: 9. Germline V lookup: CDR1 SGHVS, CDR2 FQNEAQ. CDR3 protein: CASSTGVAQPQYF. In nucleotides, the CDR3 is TGTGCCAGCAGCACAGGGGTAGCTCAGCCCCAGTACTTC.

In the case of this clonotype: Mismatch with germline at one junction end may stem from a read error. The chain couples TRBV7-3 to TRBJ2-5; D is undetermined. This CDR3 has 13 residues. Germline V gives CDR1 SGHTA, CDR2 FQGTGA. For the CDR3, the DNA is TGTGCCAGCAGCCTAACCCCGGGAGAGACCCAGTACTTC. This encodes CASSLTPGETQYF. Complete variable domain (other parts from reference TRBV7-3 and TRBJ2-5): GAGVSQTPSNKVTEKGKYVELRCDPISGHTALYWYRQSLGQGPEFLIYFQGTGAADDSGLPNDRFFAVRPEGSVSTLKIQRTERGDSAVYLCASSLTPGETQYFGPGTRLLVL.

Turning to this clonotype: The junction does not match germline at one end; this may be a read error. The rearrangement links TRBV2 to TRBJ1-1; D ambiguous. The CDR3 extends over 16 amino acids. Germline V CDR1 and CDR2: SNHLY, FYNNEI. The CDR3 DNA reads TGTGCCTGCAGTGCCAACCCTTACGAGGGTTACACTGAAGCTTTCTTT. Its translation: CACSANPYEGYTEAFF.

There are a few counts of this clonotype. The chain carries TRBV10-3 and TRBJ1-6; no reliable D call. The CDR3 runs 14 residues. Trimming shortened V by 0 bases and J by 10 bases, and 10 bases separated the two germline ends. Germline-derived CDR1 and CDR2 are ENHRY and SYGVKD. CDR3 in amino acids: CAISESTLWSPLHF. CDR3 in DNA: TGTGCCATCAGTGAGTCGACCCTTTGGTCACCCCTCCACTTT.

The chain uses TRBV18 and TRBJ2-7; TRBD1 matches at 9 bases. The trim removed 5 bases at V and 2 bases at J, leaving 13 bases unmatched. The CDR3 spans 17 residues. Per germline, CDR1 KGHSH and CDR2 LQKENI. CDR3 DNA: TGTGCCAGCTCATCCGGGGTTTCTGGGACAGGGACCTACGAGCAGTACTTC. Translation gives CASSSGVSGTGTYEQYF.

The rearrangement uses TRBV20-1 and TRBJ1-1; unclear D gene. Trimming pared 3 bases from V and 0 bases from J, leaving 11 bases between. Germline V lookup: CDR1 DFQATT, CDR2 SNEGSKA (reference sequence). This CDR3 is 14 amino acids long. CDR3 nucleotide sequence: TGCAGTGCTAGGGCAGGAGGAATGAACACTGAAGCTTTCTTT. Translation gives CSARAGGMNTEAFF.

CDR3 region: CSVEDTTNTEAFF. CDR3 coding DNA: TGCAGCGTTGAAGACACTACCAACACTGAAGCTTTCTTT. The rearrangement uses TRBV29-1 and TRBJ1-1; D call uncertain. V was clipped by 0 bases and J by 2 bases, with 7 bases between them. This CDR3 region has 13 residues. The germline CDR1 and CDR2 sequences are SQVTM and ANQGSEA.

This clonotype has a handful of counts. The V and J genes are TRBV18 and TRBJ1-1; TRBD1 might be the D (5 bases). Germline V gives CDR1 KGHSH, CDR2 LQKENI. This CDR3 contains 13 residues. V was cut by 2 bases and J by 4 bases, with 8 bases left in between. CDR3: CASSPDTGTEAFF. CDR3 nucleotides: TGTGCCAGCTCACCAGATACAGGCACTGAAGCTTTCTTT.